A single sample gave rise to the 21 T cell receptor beta chains below, sequenced in a study of T cell repertoires in aging, cancer and after chemotherapy. Rearranged V-D-J TRB sequences were amplified with a mixed TRB-A/B primer pool. In TCRdb, the multiplex PCR reads were re-called with MiXCR into one record per CDR3 protein. This sample has around 6,000 distinct CDR3 sequences, with 20% to 30% found just once. Peripheral blood genomic DNA, not sorted cells or RNA, was the template. The sequenced sample was blood. These TCRs come from a human donor with a blood cancer.

V usage is TRBV28 and J usage is TRBJ1-2; 7 nucleotides agree with TRBD1. The CDR3 covers 14 residues. Germline CDR1 MDHEN, CDR2 SYDVKM. V trimming: 7 bases; J trimming: 0 bases; junction bases outside the gene matches: 5. The chain's CDR3 is CASNSQGANYGYTF. CDR3 nucleotide sequence: TGTGCCAGCAATTCGCAGGGGGCTAACTATGGCTACACCTTC.

This clonotype was picked up a small number of times. This chain joins TRBV21-1 and TRBJ2-3; the listed D gene, TRBD1, was not tested against the DNA. TRBV21-1 is shown as a pseudogene. The CDR3 is made up of 17 amino acids. CDR3 region: CASGLSIRDRDGDTQYF. CDR3 in DNA: TGTGCCAGCGGCCTTTCTATCCGGGACAGGGACGGAGATACGCAGTATTTT.

By frequency in the sample, this clonotype is medium-sized. The V and J genes are TRBV5-4 and TRBJ2-1; 13 positions match TRBD2. Germline-derived CDR1 and CDR2 are SGHNT and YYREEE (reference sequence). CDR3 size: 16 residues. V lost 4 bases to trimming and J lost 3 bases; unmatched junction nucleotides: 4. This CDR3 reads CASSRTSGSVYNEQFF. The CDR3 region has the DNA TGTGCCAGCAGCCGGACTAGCGGGAGTGTCTACAATGAGCAGTTCTTC.

The chain couples TRBV6-1 to TRBJ2-7; 13 bases are shared with TRBD2. Trimming took 8 bases from V and 3 from J; bases not matched to a gene: 7. The germline CDR1 and CDR2 sequences are MNHNS and SASEGT. This CDR3 spans 15 amino acids. The CDR3 bases are TGTGCCAGCCTTTTTGGACTAGCGGGAGTCTACGAGCAGTACTTC. As protein: CASLFGLAGVYEQYF.

Judged by abundance, this clonotype is medium-sized. This sequence joins TRBV11-3 and TRBJ2-7, with a possible D match to TRBD2 (7 bases). This CDR3 is 14 amino acids long. Looked up from germline, CDR1 is SGHNT and CDR2 is YENEEA. V gave up 1 base and J gave up 5 bases, with 12 bases separating them. CDR3 coding DNA: TGTGCCAGCAGCTTAGGGGGGGGGGCCGACGAGCAGTACTTC. The encoded protein is CASSLGGGADEQYF.

This CDR3 is CASRRTGTGNTIYF. In DNA form, the CDR3 reads TGTGCCAGCAGAAGGACAGGGACGGGAAACACCATATATTTT. This chain uses TRBV6-1 with TRBJ1-3; 8 nucleotides match TRBD1. The V segment lost 6 bases and the J segment 4 bases; nucleotides outside the gene matches: 5. Germline lookup yields CDR1 MNHNS and CDR2 SASEGT. CDR3 size: 14 residues.

In its sample, this clonotype ranks as medium-sized. V gene TRBV6-5 combines with J gene TRBJ2-2; D is ambiguous. Germline CDR1 MNHEY, CDR2 SVGAGI. The CDR3 consists of 15 residues. Deletions cut 7 bases from V and 1 base from J, with 13 bases between. CDR3 residues: CASTRATVNTGELFF. For the CDR3, the DNA is TGTGCCAGCACCCGGGCGACCGTGAACACCGGGGAGCTGTTTTTT.

The chain joins TRBV6-1 to TRBJ2-7; D is unresolved. The germline CDR1 and CDR2 sequences are MNHNS and SASEGT. The ends were cut back, 0 bases at V and 1 base at J, with 16 bases in the middle. This CDR3 region has 17 residues. CDR3 loop: CASSEALGRPSSYEQYF. CDR3 bases: TGTGCCAGCAGTGAAGCGCTCGGCAGACCCTCGTCCTACGAGCAGTACTTC.

This clonotype was seen a few times. The chain employs TRBV20-1 and TRBJ1-2; perhaps TRBD1 as D (5 bases). V was shortened by 1 base and J by 8 bases, with 14 bases between the two germline ends. Looked up from germline, CDR1 is DFQATT and CDR2 is SNEGSKA (reference sequence). The CDR3 runs 13 residues. The CDR3 reads CSARARDEGGYTF. The DNA of the CDR3 is TGCAGTGCTAGAGCCCGGGACGAGGGGGGCTACACCTTC.

This clonotype was observed a handful of times. The V and J genes are TRBV19 and TRBJ1-5; 10 bases are a match to TRBD1. Germline loops: CDR1 LNHDA, CDR2 SQIVND (reference sequence). The CDR3 is 15 residues long. The V segment lost 6 bases and the J segment 2 bases; nucleotides outside the gene matches: 4. In DNA form, the CDR3 reads TGTGCCAGTAGCACGACAGGGGGCGGCAATCAGCCCCAGCATTTT. This codes for CASSTTGGGNQPQHF.

In this sample, this clonotype is medium-sized. The V call is TRBV12-3 or TRBV12-4, the J call TRBJ2-2; D remains ambiguous. V lost 3 bases to trimming and J lost 6 bases, with 11 bases between them. This CDR3 spans 14 amino acids. The CDR3 loop is CASSLESRAGELFF. The CDR3 coding sequence is TGTGCCAGCAGTTTGGAGTCTCGGGCCGGGGAGCTGTTTTTT.

This clonotype qualifies as medium-sized. The chain joins TRBV6-5 to TRBJ1-5; a possible D gene is TRBD1 (6 bases). With 5 bases removed from V and 1 base from J, the gap between germline ends came to 9 bases. The germline V gene encodes CDR1 MNHEY and CDR2 SVGAGI. The CDR3 has 14 amino acids. CDR3 residues: CASSLQGSNQPQHF. In DNA, the CDR3 is TGTGCCAGCAGTCTACAGGGAAGCAATCAGCCCCAGCATTTT.

By sample fraction, this clonotype is large. V is TRBV29-1 and J is TRBJ2-1, with D possibly TRBD2 on 6 matching bases. Germline V gene sequence: CDR1 SQVTM, CDR2 ANQGSEA. CDR3 length equals 14 residues. V was cut by 3 bases and J by 4 bases, with 13 bases left in between. The CDR3 region is CSVDLARGYNEQFF. The CDR3, as DNA: TGCAGCGTTGATCTAGCGAGAGGATACAATGAGCAGTTCTTC.

CDR3 bases: TGTGCCAGCAGCCTCCAAGCGGGAGCCAAAAACATTCAGTACTTC. Encoded protein: CASSLQAGAKNIQYF. The chain joins TRBV5-4 to TRBJ2-4; D may be TRBD2 (6 bases). This CDR3 comprises 15 residues. Germline CDR1 SGHNT, CDR2 YYREEE (reference sequence). Between the trimmed V and J ends, which lost 4 bases and 0 bases, there was a span of 11 bases.

The chain is built from TRBV5-1 and TRBJ1-1; tentatively, D is TRBD1 (6 bases). The length of the CDR3 is 13 residues. Trimming left V 6 bases short and J 3 bases short, with 12 bases between. Germline-derived CDR1 and CDR2 are SGHRS and YFSETQ. The CDR3 DNA follows: TGCGCCAGCAATAGGGGGAGCGACACTGAAGCTTTCTTT. Its protein is CASNRGSDTEAFF.

This chain links TRBV10-3 with TRBJ2-4; 10 bases match TRBD2. Looked up from germline, CDR1 is ENHRY and CDR2 is SYGVKD. There are 18 residues in the CDR3. V lost 7 bases, J lost 0 bases, and 12 bases stayed unmatched. CDR3 DNA sequence: TGTGCCATCATATCCCCTAGCGGGAGAAGAGGAGCCAAAAACATTCAGTACTTC. Translation: CAIISPSGRRGAKNIQYF.

The table lists this clonotype with a few counts. The V and J genes are TRBV19 and TRBJ1-3; a weak D match, TRBD1 (5 bases). CDR1 and CDR2 (germline): LNHDA, SQIVND (reference sequence). The CDR3 length is 15 residues. V was shortened by 4 bases and J by 4 bases, with 14 bases between the two germline ends. The CDR3 region has the DNA TGTGCCAGTAGTACCGGGACCTCTACCGGAAACACCATATATTTT. It codes for CASSTGTSTGNTIYF.

By sample share, this clonotype is medium-sized (0.01 to 0.1%). The J gene is TRBJ2-1, the V gene TRBV11-1; maybe TRBD2 (6 bases). V was trimmed by 2 bases and J by 4 bases, leaving 12 bases between them. The CDR3 has 15 amino acids. Germline CDR1 SGHAT, CDR2 FQDESV (reference sequence). The CDR3 DNA is TGTGCCAGCAGCTTACGAGGGGAGGTGTACAATGAGCAGTTCTTC. Its translation is CASSLRGEVYNEQFF. Full variable domain (outside the CDR3, taken from reference TRBV11-1 and TRBJ2-1): EAEVAQSPRYKITEKSQAVAFWCDPISGHATLYWYRQILGQGPELLVQFQDESVVDDSQLPKDRFSAERLKGVDSTLKIQPAELGDSAMYLCASSLRGEVYNEQFFGPGTRLTVL.

This clonotype counts as medium-sized (0.01 to 0.1%). This chain connects TRBV19 to TRBJ1-4; D unresolved. The germline V gene encodes CDR1 LNHDA and CDR2 SQIVND (reference sequence). The CDR3 is 13 residues long. V lost 10 bases to trimming and J lost 8 bases, with 17 bases between them. CDR3: CATKSTGGEKLFF. The CDR3 DNA reads as TGTGCCACCAAATCTACCGGTGGGGAAAAACTGTTTTTT.

Judged by abundance, this clonotype is medium-sized. CDR3 sequence reads: CASRQVLSGANVLTF. For the CDR3, the DNA is TGTGCCAGCAGGCAGGTTTTGTCTGGGGCCAACGTCCTGACTTTC. The rearrangement joins TRBV5-4 to TRBJ2-6; the D is unclear. This CDR3 spans 15 amino acids. Trimming stripped 5 bases from V and 1 base from J, with 10 bases between. Germline V gene lookup returns CDR1 SGHNT and CDR2 YYREEE (reference sequence).

The sample holds a few counts of this clonotype. The chain joins TRBV20-1 to TRBJ2-1; D is unclear. The V gene's germline CDR1 is DFQATT and CDR2 SNEGSKA (reference sequence). This CDR3 has 13 amino acids. V was clipped by 3 bases and J by 7 bases, with 13 bases between them. CDR3 protein: CSARRLSTNEQFF. In DNA, the CDR3 is TGCAGTGCTAGGCGCCTGAGCACGAATGAGCAGTTCTTC.